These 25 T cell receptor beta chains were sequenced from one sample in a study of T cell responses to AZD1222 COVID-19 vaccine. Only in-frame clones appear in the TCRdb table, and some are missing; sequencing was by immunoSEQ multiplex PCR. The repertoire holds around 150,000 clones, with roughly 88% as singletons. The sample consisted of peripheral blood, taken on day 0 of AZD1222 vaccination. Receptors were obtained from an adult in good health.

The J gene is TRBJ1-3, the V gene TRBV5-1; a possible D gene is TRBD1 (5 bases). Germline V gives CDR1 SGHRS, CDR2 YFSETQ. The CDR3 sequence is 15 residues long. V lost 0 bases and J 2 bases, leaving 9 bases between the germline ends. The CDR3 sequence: CASSLGGGAGNTIYF. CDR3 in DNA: TGCGCCAGCAGCTTGGGTGGGGGAGCTGGAAACACCATATATTTT.

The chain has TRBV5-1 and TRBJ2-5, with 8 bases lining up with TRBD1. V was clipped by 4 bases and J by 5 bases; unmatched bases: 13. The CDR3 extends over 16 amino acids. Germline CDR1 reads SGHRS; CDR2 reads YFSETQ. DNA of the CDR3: TGCGCCAGCAGCGGCATTCCGGGACAGGTTGTCGAGACCCAGTACTTC. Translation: CASSGIPGQVVETQYF.

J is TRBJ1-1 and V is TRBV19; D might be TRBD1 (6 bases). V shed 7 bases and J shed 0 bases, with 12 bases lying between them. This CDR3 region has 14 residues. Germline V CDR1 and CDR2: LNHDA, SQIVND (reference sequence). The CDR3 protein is CASTNRVMNTEAFF. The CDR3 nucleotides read TGTGCCAGTACGAACAGGGTCATGAACACTGAAGCTTTCTTT.

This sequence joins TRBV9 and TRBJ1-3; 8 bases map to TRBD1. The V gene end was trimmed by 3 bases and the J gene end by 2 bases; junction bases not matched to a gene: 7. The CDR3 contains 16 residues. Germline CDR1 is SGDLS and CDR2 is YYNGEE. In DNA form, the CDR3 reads TGTGCCAGCAGCGCGGACCCCAGGGGGCCTGGAAACACCATATATTTT. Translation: CASSADPRGPGNTIYF.

Here the CDR3 reads CASSEWTAMNTEAFF. Written as DNA, the CDR3 is TGTGCCAGCAGTGAATGGACAGCTATGAACACTGAAGCTTTCTTT. The chain employs TRBV25-1 and TRBJ1-1; maybe TRBD1 (6 bases). This CDR3 region has 15 residues. The V gene lost 1 base and the J gene lost 0 bases, with 9 bases spanning the gap. Germline CDR1 MGHDK, CDR2 SYGVNS. The entire variable domain, with the rest obtained from reference TRBV25-1 and TRBJ1-1, is as follows: EADIYQTPRYLVIGTGKKITLECSQTMGHDKMYWYQQDPGMELHLIHYSYGVNSTEKGDLSSESTVSRIRTEHFPLTLESARPSHTSQYLCASSEWTAMNTEAFFGQGTRLTVV.

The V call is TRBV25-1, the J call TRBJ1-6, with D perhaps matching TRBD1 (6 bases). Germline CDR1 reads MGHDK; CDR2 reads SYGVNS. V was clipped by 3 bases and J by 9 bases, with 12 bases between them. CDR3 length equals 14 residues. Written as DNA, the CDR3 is TGTGCCAGCAGTGAGTTACAGGGTCGTTCACCCCTCCACTTT. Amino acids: CASSELQGRSPLHF.

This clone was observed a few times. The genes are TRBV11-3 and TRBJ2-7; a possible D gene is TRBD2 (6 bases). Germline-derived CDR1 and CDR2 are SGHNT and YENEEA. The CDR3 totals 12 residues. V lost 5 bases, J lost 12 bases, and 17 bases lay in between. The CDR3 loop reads CASSDNRDLTYF. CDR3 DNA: TGTGCCAGCAGCGACAACCGGGACTTGACGTACTTC.

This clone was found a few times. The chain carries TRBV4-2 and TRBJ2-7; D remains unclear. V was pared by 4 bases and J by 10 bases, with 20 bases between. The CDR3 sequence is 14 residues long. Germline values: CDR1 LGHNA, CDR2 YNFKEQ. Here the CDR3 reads CASSREQTASVQYF. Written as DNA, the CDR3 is TGTGCCAGCAGCCGCGAACAGACGGCGAGTGTTCAGTACTTC.

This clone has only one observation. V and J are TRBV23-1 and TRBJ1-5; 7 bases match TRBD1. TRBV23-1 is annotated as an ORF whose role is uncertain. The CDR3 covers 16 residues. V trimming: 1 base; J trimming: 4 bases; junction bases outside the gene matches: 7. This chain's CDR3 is CASSQCLQGRNQPQHF. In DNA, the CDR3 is TGCGCCAGCAGTCAATGCCTACAGGGGCGGAATCAGCCCCAGCATTTT.

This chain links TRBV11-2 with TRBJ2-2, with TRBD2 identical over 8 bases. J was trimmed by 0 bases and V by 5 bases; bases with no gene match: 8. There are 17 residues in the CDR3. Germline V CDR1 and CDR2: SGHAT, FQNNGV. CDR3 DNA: TGTGCCAGCAGCCCGCATTTACTAGCGGCGAACACCGGGGAGCTGTTTTTT. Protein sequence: CASSPHLLAANTGELFF.

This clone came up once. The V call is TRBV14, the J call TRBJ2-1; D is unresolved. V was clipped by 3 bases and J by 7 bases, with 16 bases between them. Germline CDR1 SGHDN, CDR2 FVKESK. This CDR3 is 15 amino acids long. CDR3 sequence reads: CASSQQGFVRNEQFF. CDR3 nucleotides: TGTGCCAGCAGCCAGCAAGGGTTTGTTAGGAATGAGCAGTTCTTC.

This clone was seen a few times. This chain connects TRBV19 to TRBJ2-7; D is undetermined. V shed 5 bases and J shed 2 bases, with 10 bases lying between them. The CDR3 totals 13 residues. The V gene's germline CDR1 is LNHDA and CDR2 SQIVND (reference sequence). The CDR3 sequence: CASSVALAYEQYF. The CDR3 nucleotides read TGTGCCAGTAGTGTGGCCTTAGCCTACGAGCAGTACTTC.

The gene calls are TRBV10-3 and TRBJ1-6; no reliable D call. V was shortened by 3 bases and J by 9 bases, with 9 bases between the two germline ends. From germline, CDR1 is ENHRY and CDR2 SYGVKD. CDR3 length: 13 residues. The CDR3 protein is CAISEGFISPLHF. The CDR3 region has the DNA TGTGCCATCAGTGAAGGGTTTATTTCACCCCTCCACTTT.

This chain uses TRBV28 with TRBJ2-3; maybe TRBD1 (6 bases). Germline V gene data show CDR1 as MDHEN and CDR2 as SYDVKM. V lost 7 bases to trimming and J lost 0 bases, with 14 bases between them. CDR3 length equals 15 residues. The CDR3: CASISGDTSTDTQYF. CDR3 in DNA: TGTGCCAGCATTTCAGGGGATACTAGCACAGATACGCAGTATTTT.

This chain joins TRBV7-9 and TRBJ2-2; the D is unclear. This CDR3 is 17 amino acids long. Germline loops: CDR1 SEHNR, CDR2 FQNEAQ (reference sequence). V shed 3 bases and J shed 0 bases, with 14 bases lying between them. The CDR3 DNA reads TGTGCCAGCAGCTTGATTTTGCGAAATACGAACACCGGGGAGCTGTTTTTT. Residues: CASSLILRNTNTGELFF.

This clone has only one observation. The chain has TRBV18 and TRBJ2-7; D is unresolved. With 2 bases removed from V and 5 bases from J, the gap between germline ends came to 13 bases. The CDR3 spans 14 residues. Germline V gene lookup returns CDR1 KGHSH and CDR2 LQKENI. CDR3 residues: CASSPAAVRNEQYF. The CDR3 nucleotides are TGTGCCAGCTCACCAGCCGCAGTGCGAAACGAGCAGTACTTC.

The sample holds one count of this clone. CDR3 nucleotide sequence: TGTGCCAGTAGTATTGGGACTAGCGGGAGTGCCGAGCAGTACTTC. It specifies CASSIGTSGSAEQYF. The genes are TRBV19 and TRBJ2-7, with TRBD2 matching over 14 bases. The length of the CDR3 is 15 residues. Trimming took 3 bases from V and 6 from J; bases not matched to a gene: 4. Germline V gene sequence: CDR1 LNHDA, CDR2 SQIVND (reference sequence).

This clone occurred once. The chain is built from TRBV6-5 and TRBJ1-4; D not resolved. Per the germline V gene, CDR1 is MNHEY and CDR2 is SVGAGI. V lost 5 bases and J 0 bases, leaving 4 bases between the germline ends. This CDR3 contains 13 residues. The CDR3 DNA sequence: TGTGCCAGCAGTAGAGCAACTAATGAAAAACTGTTTTTT. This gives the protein CASSRATNEKLFF.

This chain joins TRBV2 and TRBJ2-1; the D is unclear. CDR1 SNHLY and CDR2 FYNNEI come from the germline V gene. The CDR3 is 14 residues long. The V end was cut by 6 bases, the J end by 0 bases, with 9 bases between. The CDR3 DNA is TGTGCCAGCAGGGCCTTGAGCTCCTACAATGAGCAGTTCTTC. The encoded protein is CASRALSSYNEQFF.

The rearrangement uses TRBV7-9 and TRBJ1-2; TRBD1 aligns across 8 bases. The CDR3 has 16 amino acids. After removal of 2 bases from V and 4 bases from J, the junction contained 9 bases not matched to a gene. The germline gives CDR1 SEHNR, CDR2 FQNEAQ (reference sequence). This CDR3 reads CASSLRGTGGAYGYTF. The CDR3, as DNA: TGTGCCAGCAGCTTAAGGGGAACAGGGGGAGCCTATGGCTACACCTTC.

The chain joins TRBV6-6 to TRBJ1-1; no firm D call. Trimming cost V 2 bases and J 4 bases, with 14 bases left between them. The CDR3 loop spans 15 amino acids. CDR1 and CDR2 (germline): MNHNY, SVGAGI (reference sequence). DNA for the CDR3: TGTGCCAGCAGTTACGAGGTTCGGGGTCCCACTGAAGCTTTCTTT. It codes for CASSYEVRGPTEAFF.

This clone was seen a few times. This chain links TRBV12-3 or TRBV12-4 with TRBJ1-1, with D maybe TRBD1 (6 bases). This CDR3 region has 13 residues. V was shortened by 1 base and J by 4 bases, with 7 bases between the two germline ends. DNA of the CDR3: TGTGCCAGCAGTTTAGGACAGGCCACTGAAGCTTTCTTT. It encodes CASSLGQATEAFF.

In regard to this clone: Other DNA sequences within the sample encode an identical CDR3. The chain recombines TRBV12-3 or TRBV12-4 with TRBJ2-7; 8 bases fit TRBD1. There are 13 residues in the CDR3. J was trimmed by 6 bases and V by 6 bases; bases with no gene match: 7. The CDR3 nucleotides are TGTGCCAGCAGCTACGGGACAGGTGGCGAGCAGTACTTC. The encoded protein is CASSYGTGGEQYF.

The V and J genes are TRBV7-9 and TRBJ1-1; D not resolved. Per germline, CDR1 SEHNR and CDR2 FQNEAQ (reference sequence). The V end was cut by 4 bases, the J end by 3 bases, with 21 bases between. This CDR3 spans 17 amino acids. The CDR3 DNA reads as TGTGCCAGCAGCTCCCGCCGAGAAGACGGGTTGGACACTGAAGCTTTCTTT. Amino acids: CASSSRREDGLDTEAFF.

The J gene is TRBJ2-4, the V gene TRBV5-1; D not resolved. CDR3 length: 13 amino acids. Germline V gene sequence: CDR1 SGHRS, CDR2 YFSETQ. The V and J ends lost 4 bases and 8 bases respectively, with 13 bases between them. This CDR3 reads CASSAGWEDIQYF. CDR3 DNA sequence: TGCGCCAGCAGCGCTGGTTGGGAAGACATTCAGTACTTC.